This is a list of T cell receptor beta chains from one sample in a study of T cell changes during pregnancy in multiple sclerosis. Here immunoSEQ multiplex PCR was the method, and the copy in TCRdb shows in-frame clones only, minus some. The table shows tens of thousands of clones, with over 80% occurring only once. The sequences come from peripheral blood, collected in the third trimester of pregnancy. All receptors derive from a female donor in good health, enrolled as a control in a pregnancy study. Each CDR3 is given without its conserved first and last residue. Fields, in order: V gene, clone size, CDR3 protein. Clone size is given for some rows only: seen once, a few or many times, or a class if the clone is expanded.

>TRBV19|NA
ASSSAGRELF
>TRBV11-2|NA
ASSLGPGLSYEQY
>TRBV28|once
ASSRDSYNSPLH
>TRBV28|NA
ATIDIASPYEQY
>TRBV7-9|NA
ASSFPTSGSSHNEQF
>TRBV27|NA
ASSLRGRDTYEQY
>TRBV15|NA
ATSRDSALGADNQPQH
>TRBV19|NA
ASSIVGQGFRNQPQH
>TRBV5-4|NA
ASSGTGTGTTEQY
>TRBV18|NA
ASSPPSRQSNEKLF
>TRBV11-2|NA
ASSSYYEQY
>TRBV5-1|NA
ASSFQGENEQF
>TRBV5-1|NA
ASSPGQGAREQY
>TRBV5-6|NA
ASSLRLAGYEQY
>TRBV28|NA
ASSSGQGDEQY
>TRBV28|NA
ASSFRQGDSEQY
>TRBV4-1|NA
ASSQGSSYGYT
>TRBV11-1|NA
ASSSFTGDHYGYT
>TRBV29-1|NA
SVKTSGQETQY
>TRBV4-3|NA
ASSQDASGPLIYGYT
>TRBV5-1|NA
ASSVQLQETQY
>TRBV21-1|once
ARRGDSLTDTQY
>TRBV6-5|NA
ASSYFGSSSYEQY
>TRBV23-1|once
ASSQSIAGQESSGKETQY
>TRBV7-2|once
ASSLASQVNTEAF
>TRBV28|NA
ASRTNRGGRETQY
>TRBV5-6|NA
ASSLGPSAHEQF
>TRBV27|NA
ASSLLGGDGRQPQH
>TRBV5-1|NA
ASSLAWAGDTQY
>TRBV5-4|NA
ASSLDSRNTGELF
>TRBV7-2|NA
ASQGQVNTEAF
>TRBV7-3|NA
ASSFWESDTQY
>TRBV4-1|NA
ASSQAQKEKLF